This entry lists 14 T cell receptor beta chains sequenced from one sample in a study of blood T cell repertoires in COVID-19. The method was immunoSEQ multiplex PCR; TCRdb's version includes in-frame clones alone and lacks a portion of them. Among about 170,000 clones listed, under 90% were seen once. Sequenced material: peripheral blood. The receptors here all came from a woman in her sixties or seventies with COVID-19, enrolled during active disease.

The chain uses TRBV7-3 and TRBJ2-2; TRBD1 matches 9 bases. After removal of 5 bases from V and 5 bases from J, the junction contained 6 bases not matched to a gene. The CDR3 has 15 residues. The germline V gene encodes CDR1 SGHTA and CDR2 FQGTGA. Written as DNA, the CDR3 is TGTGCCAGCAGCGCGGGACAGGGCCGGACCGGGGAGCTGTTTTTT. Translated, it gives CASSAGQGRTGELFF.

This clone was observed a single time. The chain recombines TRBV19 with TRBJ1-1; maybe TRBD1 (6 bases). CDR1 and CDR2 from the germline V gene are LNHDA and SQIVND (reference sequence). The V end was cut by 7 bases, the J end by 5 bases, with 14 bases between. This CDR3 spans 13 amino acids. The CDR3 loop reads CASKDGGRTEAFF. The CDR3 DNA reads as TGTGCCAGTAAGGACGGGGGGCGAACTGAAGCTTTCTTT.

This clone was observed a single time. V and J are TRBV2 and TRBJ2-3, with a possible D match to TRBD2 (5 bases). The germline V gene has CDR1 SNHLY and CDR2 FYNNEI. The CDR3 contains 12 residues. The V end lost 4 bases, the J end lost 7 bases, and 9 bases lay between the germline ends. CDR3 loop: CASSVTGYTQYF. The CDR3, as DNA: TGTGCCAGCAGTGTGACGGGGTATACGCAGTATTTT.

This clone was recorded only once. The V gene is TRBV28, the J gene TRBJ2-7; D is unresolved. The germline V and J ends were trimmed by 2 bases and 4 bases, with 30 bases remaining between them. CDR1 MDHEN and CDR2 SYDVKM come from the germline V gene. The CDR3 loop spans 20 amino acids. The CDR3 DNA sequence: TGTGCCAGCAGTTTAATATCTGGTCCCATGAGCGATCGAATGAGATACGAGCAGTACTTC. It translates to CASSLISGPMSDRMRYEQYF.

V gene TRBV11-1 combines with J gene TRBJ2-1; 14 bases map to TRBD2. This CDR3 comprises 15 residues. The V gene's germline CDR1 is SGHAT and CDR2 FQDESV (reference sequence). J lost 8 bases, V lost 3 bases, and 3 bases had no gene match. The CDR3 DNA sequence: TGTGCCAGCAGCTTTAGACTAGCGGGAGGGGATGAGCAGTTCTTC. Translating it yields CASSFRLAGGDEQFF.

This clone was detected only once. V gene TRBV7-4 combines with J gene TRBJ1-5; 9 nucleotides line up with TRBD1. Per germline, CDR1 SGHVT and CDR2 SQSDAQ. This CDR3 is built from 16 residues. Trimming removed 5 bases from V and 0 bases from J; junction bases left unmatched: 5. The CDR3 region is CASSVRDRVSNQPQHF. In nucleotides, the CDR3 is TGTGCCAGCAGCGTCCGGGACAGGGTTAGCAATCAGCCCCAGCATTTT.

The chain employs TRBV30 and TRBJ1-6; TRBD1 is a possible D gene (5 bases). V was shortened by 5 bases and J by 5 bases, with 22 bases between the two germline ends. The CDR3 runs 17 residues. Germline CDR1 is GTSNPN and CDR2 is SVGIG (reference sequence). For the CDR3, the DNA is TGTGCCTGGTCCACTTCAGGGTGGGCCCCAGATAATTCACCCCTCCACTTT. Residues: CAWSTSGWAPDNSPLHF.

The chain links TRBV18 to TRBJ1-2, with 10 positions matching TRBD1. The junction had 7 bases not matched to a gene; V was cut back by 0 bases and J by 3 bases. The CDR3 loop spans 17 amino acids. From germline, CDR1 is KGHSH and CDR2 LQKENI. This CDR3 reads CASSPPRGQGSDYGYTF. CDR3 nucleotides: TGTGCCAGCTCACCACCGCGGGGACAGGGGTCAGACTATGGCTACACCTTC.

The gene calls are TRBV2 and TRBJ2-4; 10 bases line up with TRBD2. This CDR3 is 16 amino acids long. Per the germline V gene, CDR1 is SNHLY and CDR2 is FYNNEI. V shed 8 bases and J 1 base; nucleotides not matched to a gene: 8. CDR3 protein: CASGPLAGMAKNIQYF. CDR3 DNA: TGTGCCAGCGGGCCACTAGCGGGAATGGCCAAAAACATTCAGTACTTC. Full variable domain (remainder filled in from reference TRBV2 and TRBJ2-4): EPEVTQTPSHQVTQMGQEVILRCVPISNHLYFYWYRQILGQKVEFLVSFYNNEISEKSEIFDDQFSVERPDGSNFTLKIRSTKLEDSAMYFCASGPLAGMAKNIQYFGAGTRLSVL.

The chain is built from TRBV3-1 (or the pseudogene TRBV3-2) and TRBJ2-1, with 9 bases fitting TRBD1. The CDR3 runs to 16 residues. Germline-derived CDR1 and CDR2 are LGHDT and YNNKEL (reference sequence). V gave up 0 bases and J gave up 4 bases; unmatched junction bases: 4. CDR3 loop: CASSQDGGTGYNEQFF. CDR3 in DNA: TGTGCCAGCAGCCAAGACGGGGGGACAGGGTACAATGAGCAGTTCTTC.

The genes are TRBV28 and TRBJ1-1; a weak D match, TRBD1 (5 bases). V dropped 6 bases and J dropped 1 base, with 15 bases sitting between them. Germline values: CDR1 MDHEN, CDR2 SYDVKM. The CDR3 length is 15 residues. The CDR3 nucleotides read TGTGCCAGCAGGTCCGTTGGGGCACAGAACACTGAAGCTTTCTTT. This translates into CASRSVGAQNTEAFF.

The gene calls are TRBV18 and TRBJ2-7; 15 positions agree with TRBD2. CDR1 KGHSH and CDR2 LQKENI come from the germline V gene. Trimming removed 8 bases from V and 4 bases from J; junction bases left unmatched: 12. The CDR3 runs 17 residues. CDR3 protein: CASTLGLAGGPTYEQYF. The CDR3 region has the DNA TGTGCCAGCACGCTAGGACTAGCGGGAGGGCCGACGTACGAGCAGTACTTC.

This clone was counted once. This chain uses TRBV5-6 with TRBJ2-4; D is possibly TRBD1 (6 bases). There are 14 residues in the CDR3. Germline CDR1 is SGHDT and CDR2 is YYEEEE. V was pared by 0 bases and J by 6 bases, with 10 bases between. The CDR3 DNA is TGTGCCAGCAGCTTGGCCGCACAGGGAAACATTCAGTACTTC. It yields the protein CASSLAAQGNIQYF.

CDR3 sequence reads: CSEIGGDKTYEQYF. CDR3 DNA sequence: TGCAGCGAAATAGGGGGTGACAAGACCTACGAGCAGTACTTC. The gene calls are TRBV29-1 and TRBJ2-7; tentatively, D is TRBD1 (6 bases). Germline CDR1 SQVTM, CDR2 ANQGSEA. Trimming shortened V by 7 bases and J by 2 bases, and 18 bases separated the two germline ends. The CDR3 is 14 amino acids.